These T cell receptor beta chains were read from a single sample in a study of post-analysis software for immune sequencing data. Using its own MiXCR run on the PCR reads, TCRdb lists one record per CDR3 protein. The sample lists hundreds of thousands of distinct CDR3 sequences, roughly 30% occurring once. The source material was blood. The receptors were gathered from a girl aged 10 to 17 with multiple sclerosis. Both conserved end residues are part of each CDR3. The D gene is left open where the match is weak. Size values are once, few and many counts, or a class for expanded clones, and some rows have none.

d_gene,j_gene,abundance,v_gene,CDR3nt,CDR3aa
-,TRBJ2-5,few,TRBV9,TGTGCCAGCAGCGCAGGTGGGAGCACTTGGGAGACCCAGTACTTC,CASSAGGSTWETQYF
TRBD1,TRBJ1-5,-,TRBV7-9,TGTGCCAGCAGTTCCCAGGGGGCTTATCAGCCCCAGCATTTT,CASSSQGAYQPQHF
-,TRBJ1-1,few,TRBV27,TGTGCCAGCAGTTTGTCAGCCATGAACACTGAAGCTTTCTTT,CASSLSAMNTEAFF
TRBD2,TRBJ2-2,-,TRBV28,TGTGCCAGCAGTTCGGGGGGAGGTCTCGCCGGGGAGCTGTTTTTT,CASSSGGGLAGELFF
-,TRBJ2-3,few,TRBV7-2,TGTGCCAGCAGCCCCTGGGGCGGGATAACAGATACGCAGTATTTT,CASSPWGGITDTQYF
-,TRBJ2-5,-,TRBV5-1,TGCGCCAGCAGCTTGGGGCTAGCACACTACAATGAGCAGTACTTC,CASSLGLAHYNEQYF
-,TRBJ1-2,many,TRBV4-3,TGCGCCAGCAGCCAAAGAGGGTTGGATCTCCGGGTCTATGGCTACACCTTC,CASSQRGLDLRVYGYTF
-,TRBJ2-6,few,TRBV7-2,TGTGCCAGCAGCTCCGGGGGCTCTGGGGCCAACGTCCTGACTTTC,CASSSGGSGANVLTF
-,TRBJ2-7,few,TRBV18,TGTGCCAGCTCACCAAAGACAGACTCCTACGAGCAGTACTTC,CASSPKTDSYEQYF
TRBD1,TRBJ2-3,-,TRBV7-2,TGTGCCAGCAGCTGGACTCCGGGACAGGGGGCAGATACGCAGTATTTT,CASSWTPGQGADTQYF
-,TRBJ2-5,-,TRBV11-2,TGTGCCAGCAGCTTAGCGATCGGGGGGCGAGAGACCCAGTACTTC,CASSLAIGGRETQYF
-,TRBJ1-1,-,TRBV10-3,TGTGCCATCAGCCATGCGGGGGGGGACACTGAAGCTTTCTTT,CAISHAGGDTEAFF
TRBD1,TRBJ2-5,-,TRBV11-1,TGTGCCAGCAGCTTAGACAGGGGGAAAGAGACCCAGTACTTC,CASSLDRGKETQYF
-,TRBJ1-1,-,TRBV29-1,TGCAGCCCTGGCGGCACTGAAGCTTTCTTT,CSPGGTEAFF
-,TRBJ2-1,many,TRBV7-6,TGTGCCAGCAGCTACGGCAGGGGAGACTCCTACAATGAGCAGTTCTTC,CASSYGRGDSYNEQFF
-,TRBJ2-4,few,TRBV28,TGTGCCAGCAGTTTATACAGGGCCCTAGCCAAAAACATTCAGTACTTC,CASSLYRALAKNIQYF
-,TRBJ2-1,few,TRBV5-4,TGTGCCAGCAGCTCATCGGGGCGGGGGCCGCGGAATGAGCGGTTCTTC,CASSSSGRGPRNERFF
TRBD1,TRBJ2-7,-,TRBV20-1,TGCAGTGCTAGTCCCCGGGACAGGCTGGCCTACGAGCAGTACTTC,CSASPRDRLAYEQYF
-,TRBJ1-1,-,TRBV9,TGTGCCAGCAGCGCTCAAATGAACACTGAAGCTTTCTTT,CASSAQMNTEAFF
TRBD2,TRBJ2-1,many,TRBV20-1,TGCAGTGCTAGAGGGACTAGCGGGATGGCTCTCTACAATGAGCAGTTCTTC,CSARGTSGMALYNEQFF
-,TRBJ1-4,-,TRBV20-1,TGCAGTACTAGTCCGGACGAAAAACTGTTTTTT,CSTSPDEKLFF
TRBD2,TRBJ2-5,-,TRBV3-1,TGTGCCAGCAGCCCCCCTCGAGGGACTAGCGGTACCCAAGAGACCCAGTACTTC,CASSPPRGTSGTQETQYF
-,TRBJ2-1,-,TRBV10-3,TGTGCCATCAGTGTCCTCGGCGGGACGTACAATGAGCAGTTCTTC,CAISVLGGTYNEQFF
-,TRBJ2-5,few,TRBV29-1,TGCAGCGTGGGGGACCAAATAAACCAAGAGACCCAGTACTTC,CSVGDQINQETQYF
TRBD2,TRBJ2-7,-,TRBV7-2,TGTGCCAGCAGCTTGCTGAGACTAGCGAACGAGCAGTACTTC,CASSLLRLANEQYF
-,TRBJ2-7,few,TRBV6-2/TRBV6-3,TGTGCCAGCAGTTATAGCATGTACGAGCAGTACTTC,CASSYSMYEQYF
-,TRBJ1-2,-,TRBV20-1,TGCAGTGCTAGAAGCCGCTACACCTTC,CSARSRYTF
TRBD1,TRBJ2-5,-,TRBV4-1,TGCGCCAGCAGCCGGCTCCAGACAGGGGCAGAGACCCAGTACTTC,CASSRLQTGAETQYF
-,TRBJ1-5,-,TRBV20-1,TGCAGTGCTAGTGAACGTACAGGGCATCAGCCCCGGCATTTT,CSASERTGHQPRHF
TRBD2,TRBJ2-1,few,TRBV14,TGTGCCAGCAGCCAAGAATGGCGGGGGACGCAGTTCTTC,CASSQEWRGTQFF
-,TRBJ2-5,-,TRBV7-2,TGTGCCAGCAGCTTAGACGGCCAGCCTGGGGGGGAGACCCAGTACTTC,CASSLDGQPGGETQYF
-,TRBJ2-3,few,TRBV14,TGTGCCACCTCGGCGATAGCGGAACTTAGCACAGATACGCAGTATTTT,CATSAIAELSTDTQYF
-,TRBJ1-5,-,TRBV12-3/TRBV12-4,TGTGCCAGCAGTTTGGGCGAACAGCCCCAGCATTTT,CASSLGEQPQHF
-,TRBJ2-1,few,TRBV5-1,TGCGCCAGCAGCTCGGTAATAGACAATGAGCAGTTCTTC,CASSSVIDNEQFF
-,TRBJ2-7,-,TRBV5-1,TGCGCCAGCAGCCGCGGACACCGCGACTACGAGCAGTACTTC,CASSRGHRDYEQYF
-,TRBJ2-7,-,TRBV20-1,TGCAGTGCCTGGGGGGTGCGAACCTCGAACGAGCAGTACTTC,CSAWGVRTSNEQYF
-,TRBJ1-2,-,TRBV7-2,TGTGCCAGCAGGGTTTTGGCGGGTGGCTACACCTTC,CASRVLAGGYTF
-,TRBJ1-2,few,TRBV7-2,TGTGCCAGCAGCGAACGACAGATCTATGGCTACACCTTC,CASSERQIYGYTF
-,TRBJ1-6,-,TRBV5-6,TGTGCCAGCAGTTATCCAACCGGTCGACCCCTCCACTTT,CASSYPTGRPLHF
TRBD2,TRBJ2-2,-,TRBV15,TGTGCCACCTCAACCGGGAGGTCCTACACCGGGGAGCTGTTTTTT,CATSTGRSYTGELFF
-,TRBJ2-7,few,TRBV27,TGTGCCAGCAGTGTCTTCAGGGGTTACGAGCAGTACTTC,CASSVFRGYEQYF
TRBD2,TRBJ2-3,-,TRBV7-9,TGTGCCAGCAACGGACTAGCGGGGGGAAGCACAGATACGCAGTATTTT,CASNGLAGGSTDTQYF
TRBD2,TRBJ2-1,-,TRBV29-1,TGCAGCGTTGACTTACGAGGACTAGCGGGTCTATCCTACAATGAGCAGTTCTTC,CSVDLRGLAGLSYNEQFF
-,TRBJ1-1,-,TRBV19,TGTGCCAGTCTCGGGGGGGGCGGTTACACTGAAGCTTTCTTT,CASLGGGGYTEAFF
-,TRBJ1-5,-,TRBV6-2/TRBV6-3,TGTGCCAGCAGGAACCCAGGGGAAGGTCAGCCCCAGCATTTT,CASRNPGEGQPQHF
TRBD1,TRBJ2-4,few,TRBV20-1,TGCAGTGCTTTATACCCCGTAGGACAGGGTTCACTAGCCAAAAACATTCAGTACTTC,CSALYPVGQGSLAKNIQYF
-,TRBJ1-2,-,TRBV5-6,TGTGCCAGCAGCCCGGGAAAGGCTTGGAGATATGGCTACACCTTC,CASSPGKAWRYGYTF
-,TRBJ1-1,-,TRBV29-1,TGCAGCGTCCCCAAGGGGGGGGGGAACACTGAAGCTTTCTTT,CSVPKGGGNTEAFF
-,TRBJ1-1,few,TRBV29-1,TGCAGCGTCGATAAGACAGGGAACACTGAAGCTTTCTTT,CSVDKTGNTEAFF
TRBD1,TRBJ1-2,-,TRBV20-1,TGCAGTGCCATGACAGGGGATGGCTACACCTTC,CSAMTGDGYTF
TRBD1,TRBJ1-5,-,TRBV2,TGTGCCAGCAGGGACAAGACAGGGGGCAATCAGCCCCAGCATTTT,CASRDKTGGNQPQHF
TRBD1,TRBJ1-5,few,TRBV7-9,TGTGCCAGCAGCTTAGCTGGGTACAGGGGGAGGGATCAGCCCCAGCATTTT,CASSLAGYRGRDQPQHF
-,TRBJ2-1,few,TRBV11-2,TGTGCCAGCAGCGGGAGGGGGACCCCCAATGAGCAGTTCTTC,CASSGRGTPNEQFF
TRBD1,TRBJ1-5,-,TRBV6-2/TRBV6-3,TGTGCCAGCAGGGCGTCGCGTCGTACCGGGACAGATAGCCAGCCCCAGCATTTT,CASRASRRTGTDSQPQHF